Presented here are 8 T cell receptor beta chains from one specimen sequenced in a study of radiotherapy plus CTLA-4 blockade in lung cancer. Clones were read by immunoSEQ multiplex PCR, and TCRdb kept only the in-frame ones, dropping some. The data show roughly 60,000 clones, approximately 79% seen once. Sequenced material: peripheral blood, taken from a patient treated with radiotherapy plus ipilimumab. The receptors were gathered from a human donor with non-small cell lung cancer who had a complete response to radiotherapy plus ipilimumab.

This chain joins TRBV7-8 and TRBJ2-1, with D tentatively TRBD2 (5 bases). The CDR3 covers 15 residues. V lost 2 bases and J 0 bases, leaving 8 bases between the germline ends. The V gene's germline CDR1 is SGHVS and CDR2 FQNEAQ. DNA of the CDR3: TGTGCCAGCAGCTTAACGGGGAGCTCCTACAATGAGCAGTTCTTC. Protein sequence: CASSLTGSSYNEQFF.

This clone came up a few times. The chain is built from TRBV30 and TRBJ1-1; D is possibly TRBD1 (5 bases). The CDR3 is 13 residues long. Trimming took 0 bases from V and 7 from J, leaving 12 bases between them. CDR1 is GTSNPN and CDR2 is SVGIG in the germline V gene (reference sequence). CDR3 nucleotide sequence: TGTGCCTGGAGTGTAGGAGGGGTTGGTGAAGCTTTCTTT. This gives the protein CAWSVGGVGEAFF.

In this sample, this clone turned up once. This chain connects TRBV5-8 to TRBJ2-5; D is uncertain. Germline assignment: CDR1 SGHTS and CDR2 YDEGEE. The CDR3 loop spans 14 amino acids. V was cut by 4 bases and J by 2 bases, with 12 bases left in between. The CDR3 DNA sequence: TGTGCCAGCAGCCCGTTTTCGGGTCAAGAGACCCAGTACTTC. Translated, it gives CASSPFSGQETQYF.

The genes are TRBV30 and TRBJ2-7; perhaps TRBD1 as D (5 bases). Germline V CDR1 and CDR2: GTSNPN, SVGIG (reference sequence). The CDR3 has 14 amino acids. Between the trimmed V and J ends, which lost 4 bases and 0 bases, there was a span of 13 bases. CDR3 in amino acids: CAWNWGLSSYEQYF. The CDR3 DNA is TGTGCCTGGAACTGGGGCCTCAGCTCCTACGAGCAGTACTTC.

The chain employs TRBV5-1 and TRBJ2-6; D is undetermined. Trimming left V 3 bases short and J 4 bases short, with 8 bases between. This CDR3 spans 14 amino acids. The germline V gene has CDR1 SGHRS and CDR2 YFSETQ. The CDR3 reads CASSYAAGANVLTF. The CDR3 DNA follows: TGCGCCAGCAGCTACGCGGCCGGGGCCAACGTCCTGACTTTC.

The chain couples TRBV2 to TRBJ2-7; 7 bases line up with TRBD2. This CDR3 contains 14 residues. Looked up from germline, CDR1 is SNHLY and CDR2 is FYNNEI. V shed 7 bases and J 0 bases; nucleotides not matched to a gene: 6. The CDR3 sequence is CASTIGRVSYEQYF. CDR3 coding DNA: TGTGCCAGCACCATAGGGAGGGTCTCCTACGAGCAGTACTTC.

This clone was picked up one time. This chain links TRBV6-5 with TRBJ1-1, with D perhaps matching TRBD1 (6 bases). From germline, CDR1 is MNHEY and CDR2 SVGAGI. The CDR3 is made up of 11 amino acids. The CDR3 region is CASWGRTEAFF. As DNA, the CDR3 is TGTGCATCCTGGGGGCGAACTGAAGCTTTCTTT.

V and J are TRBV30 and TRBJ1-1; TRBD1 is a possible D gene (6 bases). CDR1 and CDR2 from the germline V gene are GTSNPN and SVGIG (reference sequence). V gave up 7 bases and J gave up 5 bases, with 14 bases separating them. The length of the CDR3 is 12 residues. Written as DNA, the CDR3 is TGTGCCTCTCTCAGGGGTTGGACTGAAGCTTTCTTT. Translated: CASLRGWTEAFF. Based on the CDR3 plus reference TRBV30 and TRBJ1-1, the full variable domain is SQTIHQWPATLVQPVGSPLSLECTVEGTSNPNLYWYRQAAGRGLQLLFYSVGIGQISSEVPQNLSASRPQDRQFILSSKKLLLSDSGFYLCASLRGWTEAFFGQGTRLTVV.